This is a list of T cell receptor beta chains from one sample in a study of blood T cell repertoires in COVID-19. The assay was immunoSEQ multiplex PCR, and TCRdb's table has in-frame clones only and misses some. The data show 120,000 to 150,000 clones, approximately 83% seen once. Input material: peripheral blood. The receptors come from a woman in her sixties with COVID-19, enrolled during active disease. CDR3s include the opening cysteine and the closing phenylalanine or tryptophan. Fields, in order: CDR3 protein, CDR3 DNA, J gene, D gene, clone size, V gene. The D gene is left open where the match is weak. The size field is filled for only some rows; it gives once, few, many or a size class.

CDR3aa: CASSPRDGGRTEAFF
CDR3nt: TGTGCCAGCTCACCACGTGACGGGGGGCGTACTGAAGCTTTCTTT
j_gene: TRBJ1-1
d_gene: .
abundance: few
v_gene: TRBV18

CDR3aa: CASSHSPSDRGRVTEAFF
CDR3nt: TGCGCCAGCAGTCATTCTCCTTCGGACAGGGGGCGAGTTACTGAAGCTTTCTTT
j_gene: TRBJ1-1
d_gene: TRBD1
abundance: .
v_gene: TRBV10-1

CDR3aa: CASSFSVYNQPQHF
CDR3nt: TGCGCCAGCAGCTTCTCGGTTTACAATCAGCCCCAGCATTTT
j_gene: TRBJ1-5
d_gene: .
abundance: .
v_gene: TRBV5-1

CDR3aa: CASSLGQGSGYGYTF
CDR3nt: TGTGCCAGCAGCCTTGGACAGGGGTCAGGCTATGGCTACACCTTC
j_gene: TRBJ1-2
d_gene: TRBD1
abundance: .
v_gene: TRBV7-6

CDR3aa: CASSLYRGGNNEQFF
CDR3nt: TGTGCCAGCAGCTTATACCGGGGGGGCAACAATGAGCAGTTCTTC
j_gene: TRBJ2-1
d_gene: TRBD2
abundance: .
v_gene: TRBV11-2

CDR3aa: CASPPRRDREVNTEAFF
CDR3nt: TGTGCCAGCCCTCCCCGGCGGGACAGGGAAGTGAACACTGAAGCTTTCTTT
j_gene: TRBJ1-1
d_gene: TRBD1
abundance: .
v_gene: TRBV2

CDR3aa: CASSIGQGAEAFF
CDR3nt: TGTGCCAGTAGTATAGGTCAAGGGGCTGAAGCTTTCTTT
j_gene: TRBJ1-1
d_gene: .
abundance: .
v_gene: TRBV19

CDR3aa: CATRERANVRETQYF
CDR3nt: TGTGCCACACGGGAGCGGGCAAATGTTCGGGAGACCCAGTACTTC
j_gene: TRBJ2-5
d_gene: .
abundance: .
v_gene: TRBV6-5

CDR3aa: CASTRGETQYF
CDR3nt: TGTGCCAGCACCCGCGGGGAGACCCAGTACTTC
j_gene: TRBJ2-5
d_gene: .
abundance: once
v_gene: TRBV12-3/TRBV12-4

CDR3aa: CASRKGQGSADTQYF
CDR3nt: TGTGCCAGCAGGAAGGGACAGGGGAGCGCAGATACGCAGTATTTT
j_gene: TRBJ2-3
d_gene: TRBD1
abundance: .
v_gene: TRBV6-5

CDR3aa: CASSGASNQPQHF
CDR3nt: TGCGCCAGCAGTGGGGCTAGCAATCAGCCCCAGCATTTT
j_gene: TRBJ1-5
d_gene: .
abundance: .
v_gene: TRBV10-2

CDR3aa: CASSGTLQGCQPQHF
CDR3nt: TGTGCCAGCTCAGGGACCTTACAGGGATGTCAGCCCCAGCATTTT
j_gene: TRBJ1-5
d_gene: .
abundance: .
v_gene: TRBV9

CDR3aa: CASSLTTENYEQYF
CDR3nt: TGTGCCAGCAGTTTGACGACAGAAAACTACGAGCAGTACTTC
j_gene: TRBJ2-7
d_gene: .
abundance: .
v_gene: TRBV27

CDR3aa: CASSMGLAGGLGVRYF
CDR3nt: TGTGCCAGTAGTATGGGTCTAGCGGGGGGGCTCGGAGTACGGTACTTC
j_gene: TRBJ2-4
d_gene: TRBD2
abundance: .
v_gene: TRBV19

CDR3aa: CASSLGTGTMNTEAFF
CDR3nt: TGCGCCAGCAGCTTAGGGACAGGGACCATGAACACTGAAGCTTTCTTT
j_gene: TRBJ1-1
d_gene: TRBD1
abundance: .
v_gene: TRBV5-1

CDR3aa: CAWSVTPRGPNEKLFF
CDR3nt: TGTGCCTGGAGTGTTACCCCCAGGGGGCCTAATGAAAAACTGTTTTTT
j_gene: TRBJ1-4
d_gene: TRBD1
abundance: .
v_gene: TRBV30

CDR3aa: CASSLTGLYNEKLFF
CDR3nt: TGCGCCAGCAGTCTTACGGGACTTTATAATGAAAAACTGTTTTTT
j_gene: TRBJ1-4
d_gene: .
abundance: .
v_gene: TRBV10-2

CDR3aa: CASSLGQGAGGGYTF
CDR3nt: TGTGCCAGCAGCTTGGGACAGGGCGCGGGAGGTGGCTACACCTTC
j_gene: TRBJ1-2
d_gene: TRBD1
abundance: .
v_gene: TRBV7-3

CDR3aa: CASSDREPYEQYF
CDR3nt: TGTGCCAGCAGTGACAGGGAACCCTACGAGCAGTACTTC
j_gene: TRBJ2-7
d_gene: TRBD1
abundance: .
v_gene: TRBV12-3/TRBV12-4

CDR3aa: CASSEREQFF
CDR3nt: TGTGCCAGCAGTGAGCGTGAGCAGTTCTTC
j_gene: TRBJ2-1
d_gene: .
abundance: .
v_gene: TRBV6-1

CDR3aa: CASSISGGVNNEQFF
CDR3nt: TGTGCCAGCAGCATCAGCGGGGGGGTAAACAATGAGCAGTTCTTC
j_gene: TRBJ2-1
d_gene: TRBD2
abundance: .
v_gene: TRBV7-2

CDR3aa: CASSPDRGQATEAFF
CDR3nt: TGTGCCAGCAGCCCAGACAGGGGGCAGGCCACTGAAGCTTTCTTT
j_gene: TRBJ1-1
d_gene: TRBD1
abundance: .
v_gene: TRBV7-9

CDR3aa: CASSQGERDRVNVANEQFF
CDR3nt: TGTGCCAGCAGCCAAGGGGAACGGGACAGGGTAAATGTCGCTAATGAGCAGTTCTTC
j_gene: TRBJ2-1
d_gene: TRBD1
abundance: .
v_gene: TRBV3-1/TRBV3-2

CDR3aa: CATSRETGVNYGYTF
CDR3nt: TGTGCCACCAGCAGAGAGACAGGGGTGAACTATGGCTACACCTTC
j_gene: TRBJ1-2
d_gene: TRBD1
abundance: .
v_gene: TRBV15

CDR3aa: CASSLFQGVNYGYTF
CDR3nt: TGTGCCAGCAGCTTGTTTCAGGGCGTCAACTATGGCTACACCTTC
j_gene: TRBJ1-2
d_gene: .
abundance: .
v_gene: TRBV5-5

CDR3aa: CASRTEYWGQGDTGELFF
CDR3nt: TGTGCCAGCCGAACTGAATACTGGGGACAGGGGGACACCGGGGAGCTGTTTTTT
j_gene: TRBJ2-2
d_gene: TRBD1
abundance: .
v_gene: TRBV13